The source of this TCR beta chain is a study of OX40 agonist ivuxolimab in advanced cancers. Clones were sequenced by immunoSEQ multiplex PCR, and TCRdb holds only the in-frame ones, with some missing. Of 25,000 to 35,000 clones in the sample, around 80% were seen once. The input for sequencing was CD4+ or CD8+ T cells sorted from blood, taken in a trial of the OX40 agonist ivuxolimab. This clonotype originated in an adult with an advanced solid tumor such as melanoma, head and neck, liver or kidney cancer.

The CDR3 DNA follows: TGTGCCAGCACCAACGGAGGAGGGTTAATGCAGTACTTC. Translation: CASTNGGGLMQYF. This rearrangement joins TRBV6-5 to TRBJ2-7, with a possible D match to TRBD2 (6 bases). Trimming stripped 7 bases from V and 9 bases from J, with 19 bases between. CDR1 MNHEY and CDR2 SVGAGI come from the germline V gene. CDR3 length: 13 amino acids.